Sequencing of this T cell receptor beta chain was carried out in a study of post-analysis software for immune sequencing data. Study conclusions and caveats: Four or five TRBV segments, TRBV5-6, TRBV5-1 and TRBV20-1 among them, were found more frequent in patients than controls. Significantly lower normalized Chao1 diversity was seen in multiple sclerosis patients than in controls.

Prepared TCR beta cDNA libraries contained unique molecular identifiers. The T cell input of about 1 to 10 million gave a few hundred thousand cDNA molecules. Via MiXCR, TCRdb re-called the PCR reads, giving one row per CDR3 protein. The sample contains 430,000 or so distinct CDR3 sequences, roughly 40% of which appear only once. Germline V gene data show CDR1 as SGHRS and CDR2 as YFSETQ. V dropped 2 bases and J dropped 7 bases, with 13 bases sitting between them. The CDR3 is made up of 15 amino acids. As regards this clonotype: No antigen is known for it.

The chain employs TRBV5-1 and TRBJ1-6; TRBD1 is a possible D gene (6 bases). Material for sequencing was blood. The origin of this receptor is a girl aged 2 to 9 with multiple sclerosis. CDR3 protein: CASSFSGQPNSPLHF. In nucleotides, the CDR3 is TGCGCCAGCAGCTTTTCAGGACAGCCCAATTCACCCCTCCACTTT. The whole variable domain, filled in from reference TRBV5-1 and TRBJ1-6, reads KAGVTQTPRYLIKTRGQQVTLSCSPISGHRSVSWYQQTPGQGLQFLFEYFSETQRNKGNFPGRFSGRQFSNSRSEMNVSTLELGDSALYLCASSFSGQPNSPLHFGNGTRLTVT.